The next 7 T cell receptor beta chains were all read from a single sample in a study of blood T cell repertoires in COVID-19. Some clones are missing from TCRdb's copy, which holds only in-frame ones; the method was immunoSEQ multiplex PCR. The data show about 170,000 clones, roughly 85% seen once. The specimen was PBMCs or T cells enriched from blood (not recorded which). The receptors come from a woman between 65 and 79 years old in a cohort exposed to, infected with or recovered from COVID-19 (not recorded which).

The chain combines TRBV28 with TRBJ1-3; a weak D match, TRBD1 (6 bases). Germline CDR1 reads MDHEN; CDR2 reads SYDVKM. This CDR3 contains 17 residues. Trimming took 6 bases from V and 0 from J, leaving 18 bases between them. DNA of the CDR3: TGTGCCAGCAGAACCGGGGGGCGTATCACCTCTGGAAACACCATATATTTT. Protein product: CASRTGGRITSGNTIYF.

V is TRBV6-6 and J is TRBJ1-3; D remains ambiguous. Germline CDR1 is MNHNY and CDR2 is SVGAGI (reference sequence). This CDR3 is built from 16 residues. Trimming shortened V by 0 bases and J by 4 bases, and 13 bases separated the two germline ends. CDR3 residues: CASSYSRVYGGNTIYF. The CDR3 coding sequence is TGTGCCAGCAGTTACTCCCGGGTGTACGGAGGAAACACCATATATTTT.

This chain joins TRBV18 and TRBJ2-3; the D gene is possibly TRBD2 (6 bases). CDR3 length: 15 amino acids. V lost 2 bases and J lost 6, with 15 bases in between. Per germline, CDR1 KGHSH and CDR2 LQKENI. The chain's CDR3 is CASSPGVGRTDTQYF. The CDR3 coding sequence is TGTGCCAGCTCACCAGGGGTTGGGAGGACGGATACGCAGTATTTT.

The genes are TRBV5-1 and TRBJ2-7; 7 nucleotides align to TRBD1. Germline trimming cut 4 bases from V and 2 bases from J; bases unmatched to any gene: 9. The CDR3 has 15 amino acids. Germline CDR1 reads SGHRS; CDR2 reads YFSETQ. This chain's CDR3 is CASSPRQGRPYEQYF. CDR3 sequence (DNA): TGCGCCAGCAGCCCGCGACAGGGTCGTCCCTACGAGCAGTACTTC.

The chain uses TRBV5-1 and TRBJ2-2; D call uncertain. The length of the CDR3 is 15 residues. V was trimmed by 4 bases and J by 5 bases, leaving 15 bases between them. The V gene's germline CDR1 is SGHRS and CDR2 YFSETQ. The CDR3 DNA sequence: TGCGCCAGCAGCCCCTCTTCCCTCGGGACCGGGGAGCTGTTTTTT. Protein product: CASSPSSLGTGELFF.

V gene TRBV5-1 combines with J gene TRBJ2-1; 9 nucleotides align to TRBD1. The CDR3 has 15 residues. The germline CDR1 and CDR2 sequences are SGHRS and YFSETQ. V dropped 0 bases and J dropped 8; count of bases not matched to a gene: 6. CDR3 nucleotides: TGCGCCAGCAGCTTGGCCGTGACAGGGGGTGATGAGCAGTTCTTC. It is translated as CASSLAVTGGDEQFF.

The V call is TRBV12-3 or TRBV12-4, the J call TRBJ1-2; 8 nucleotides align to TRBD1. CDR3 length: 13 residues. The trim removed 7 bases at V and 7 bases at J, leaving 8 bases unmatched. CDR3 sequence: CASTRQGYGGYTF. CDR3 DNA sequence: TGTGCCAGCACCCGACAGGGGTACGGTGGCTACACCTTC.